The sequence of this TCR beta chain was determined in a study of blood T cell repertoires in COVID-19. Original methodology: Nucleated cell number was recorded as an estimate derived from reference gene primer amplification. Method: immunoSEQ multiplex PCR; TCRdb's copy keeps in-frame clones and lacks some. D and trimming were read from the DNA, whereas the V and J calls and clone size are those reported in that table. The sample gives 150,000 to 250,000 clones, approximately 84% of which show up once; approximately 6.9% is in the top ten. The length of the CDR3 is 18 residues. The chain links TRBV1 to TRBJ1-2; the table names TRBD1, a call not compared with the DNA. TRBV1 is a listed pseudogene. The clonotype originates from a human donor with acute or convalescent COVID-19. The donor label of this sample is uncertain. The specimen was peripheral blood. The CDR3 spells CTSSHSMPQGKPFYGYTF. The CDR3 bases are TGCACCAGCAGCCACTCAATGCCACAGGGTAAACCGTTCTATGGCTACACCTTC.